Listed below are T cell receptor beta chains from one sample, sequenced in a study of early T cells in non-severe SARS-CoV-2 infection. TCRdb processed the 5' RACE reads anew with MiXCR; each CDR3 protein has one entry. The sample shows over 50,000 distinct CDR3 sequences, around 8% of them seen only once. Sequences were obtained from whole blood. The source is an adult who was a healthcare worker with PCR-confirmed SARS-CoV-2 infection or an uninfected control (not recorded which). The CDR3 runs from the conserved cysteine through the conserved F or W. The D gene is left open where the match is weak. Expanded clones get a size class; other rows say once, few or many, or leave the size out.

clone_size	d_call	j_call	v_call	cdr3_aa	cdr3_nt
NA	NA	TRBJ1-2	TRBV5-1	CASSLAPGGGLYGYTF	TGCGCCAGCAGCTTGGCCCCTGGAGGCGGCCTCTATGGCTACACCTTC
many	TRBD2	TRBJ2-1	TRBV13	CASSSVLAGAYNEQFF	TGTGCCAGCAGCTCAGTGTTGGCGGGAGCCTACAATGAGCAGTTCTTC
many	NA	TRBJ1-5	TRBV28	CASSEGGDNQPQHF	TGTGCCAGCAGTGAAGGGGGGGACAATCAGCCCCAGCATTTT
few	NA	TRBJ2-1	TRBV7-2	CASSSGLTGYEQFF	TGTGCCAGCAGCTCAGGACTGACGGGCTATGAGCAGTTCTTC
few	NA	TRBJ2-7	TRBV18	CASSPLGVGEQYF	TGTGCCAGCTCACCCCTGGGGGTTGGCGAGCAGTACTTC
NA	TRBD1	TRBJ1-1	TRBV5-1	CASSLAGQQGTEAFF	TGCGCCAGCAGCTTGGCCGGGCAACAGGGGACTGAAGCTTTCTTT
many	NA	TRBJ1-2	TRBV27	CASSSTVNYGYTF	TGTGCCAGCAGTTCGACGGTTAACTATGGCTACACCTTC
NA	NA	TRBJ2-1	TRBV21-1	CASSTGLPGANEQFF	TGTGCCAGCAGTACGGGACTCCCCGGGGCGAATGAGCAGTTCTTC
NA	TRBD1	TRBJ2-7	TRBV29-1	CSVESVGQGKNEQYF	TGCAGCGTTGAAAGCGTCGGACAGGGAAAGAACGAGCAGTACTTC
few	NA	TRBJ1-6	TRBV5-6	CASSFPENSPLHF	TGTGCCAGCAGCTTCCCGGAAAATTCACCCCTCCACTTT
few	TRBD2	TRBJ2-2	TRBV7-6	CASSAILAGGRNTGELFF	TGTGCCAGCAGCGCCATACTAGCGGGAGGGAGGAACACCGGGGAGCTGTTTTTT
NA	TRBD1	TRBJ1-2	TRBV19	CASGTGYYGYTF	TGTGCCAGTGGGACAGGGTACTATGGCTACACCTTC
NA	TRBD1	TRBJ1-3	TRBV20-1	CSARDIGGGNTIYF	TGCAGTGCTAGAGATATAGGGGGCGGAAACACCATATATTTT
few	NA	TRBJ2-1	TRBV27	CASSSSATNNEQFF	TGTGCCAGCAGTTCTAGCGCAACTAACAATGAGCAGTTCTTC